Shown below are 29 T cell receptor beta chains from a single sample sequenced in a study of early T cells in non-severe SARS-CoV-2 infection. One entry per CDR3 protein results from TCRdb running MiXCR on the 5' RACE reads. The sample includes about 90,000 distinct CDR3 sequences, around 12% seen only once; the top ten take 3.5% to 5%. The source material was whole blood, sampled at baseline. Every receptor here comes from an adult who was a healthcare worker with PCR-confirmed SARS-CoV-2 infection or an uninfected control (not recorded which).

This clonotype was counted a few times. The chain employs TRBV5-8 and TRBJ1-2; D perhaps matches TRBD1 (5 bases). Germline lookup yields CDR1 SGHTS and CDR2 YDEGEE. Deletions cut 3 bases from V and 4 bases from J, with 22 bases between. This CDR3 contains 17 residues. The CDR3 reads CASSSTPPGRVFYGYTF. CDR3 nucleotide sequence: TGTGCCAGCAGCTCTACCCCTCCCGGCAGGGTTTTCTATGGCTACACCTTC. The full variable domain, its missing parts supplied by reference TRBV5-8 and TRBJ1-2, is EAGVTQSPTHLIKTRGQQATLRCSPISGHTSVYWYQQALGLGLQFLLWYDEGEERNRGNFPPRFSGRQFPNYSSELNVNALELEDSALYLCASSSTPPGRVFYGYTFGSGTRLTVV.

The gene calls are TRBV7-9 and TRBJ1-6, with D tentatively TRBD1 (5 bases). This CDR3 is built from 14 residues. The germline gives CDR1 SEHNR, CDR2 FQNEAQ (reference sequence). Trimming shortened V by 2 bases and J by 9 bases, and 11 bases separated the two germline ends. The CDR3: CASSLPGDGSPLHF. The CDR3 DNA reads TGTGCCAGCAGCTTACCGGGGGACGGTTCACCCCTCCACTTT.

This chain uses TRBV4-2 with TRBJ2-1; 7 bases line up with TRBD2. The CDR3 loop spans 16 amino acids. The V gene's germline CDR1 is LGHNA and CDR2 YNFKEQ. With V trimmed by 0 bases and J by 8 bases, 10 bases remained unmatched. The CDR3 nucleotides are TGTGCCAGCAGCCAAGATCCCGGACTAGGGGTATATGAGCAGTTCTTC. Encoded protein: CASSQDPGLGVYEQFF.

This clonotype was counted ten times or more. The chain is built from TRBV6-5 and TRBJ1-1, with D perhaps TRBD1 (6 bases). The germline V gene encodes CDR1 MNHEY and CDR2 SVGAGI. V gave up 3 bases and J gave up 0 bases, with 11 bases separating them. The CDR3 length is 15 residues. This chain's CDR3 is CASSYRQELNTEAFF. CDR3 nucleotide sequence: TGTGCCAGCAGTTATAGACAGGAGTTGAACACTGAAGCTTTCTTT.

This clonotype was observed many times. The chain uses TRBV25-1 and TRBJ1-1; D unresolved. Germline assignment: CDR1 MGHDK and CDR2 SYGVNS. The CDR3 length is 10 residues. Trimming removed 4 bases from V and 7 bases from J, with 4 bases in between. Here the CDR3 DNA reads TGTGCCAGCAGTGGAGGTGAAGCTTTCTTT. This gives the protein CASSGGEAFF.

This clonotype was found a few times. The chain employs TRBV28 and TRBJ1-5; 7 nucleotides line up with TRBD1. CDR1 and CDR2 (germline): MDHEN, SYDVKM. J lost 7 bases, V lost 2 bases, and 8 bases had no gene match. CDR3 length equals 15 residues. This CDR3 reads CASSLISQGTQPQHF. The CDR3 coding sequence is TGTGCCAGCAGTTTAATCTCACAGGGGACGCAGCCCCAGCATTTT.

The chain uses TRBV20-1 and TRBJ1-4; D unresolved. Deletions cut 2 bases from V and 4 bases from J, with 11 bases between. CDR1 is DFQATT, CDR2 SNEGSKA, per germline (reference sequence). This CDR3 spans 14 amino acids. The CDR3 is CSARLNGLNEKLFF. The DNA of the CDR3 is TGCAGTGCTAGATTGAACGGACTTAATGAAAAACTGTTTTTT.

The CDR3 reads CASSLASWGSGANVLTF. CDR3 in DNA: TGTGCCAGCAGCTTAGCCTCCTGGGGCTCTGGGGCCAACGTCCTGACTTTC. The chain recombines TRBV7-2 with TRBJ2-6, with D uncertain. Germline values: CDR1 SGHTA, CDR2 FQGNSA. The CDR3 runs 17 residues. The V gene lost 0 bases and the J gene lost 0 bases, with 9 bases spanning the gap.

This clonotype has only a few counts. V is TRBV12-3 or TRBV12-4 and J is TRBJ1-2, with 7 nucleotides matching TRBD1. This CDR3 spans 13 amino acids. The junction had 9 bases not matched to a gene; V was cut back by 6 bases and J by 8 bases. CDR3 region: CASSLQGSRGYTF. In DNA form, the CDR3 reads TGTGCCAGCAGCTTACAGGGGAGTCGGGGCTACACCTTC.

This clonotype came up once. The rearrangement joins TRBV29-1 to TRBJ2-2; TRBD2 aligns across 8 bases. CDR3 length equals 16 residues. V shed 5 bases and J 5 bases; nucleotides not matched to a gene: 13. CDR1 SQVTM and CDR2 ANQGSEA come from the germline V gene. The DNA of the CDR3 is TGCAGCGTTTCGAGAAGCGGGAGTATGAGTACCGGGGAGCTGTTTTTT. Its translation: CSVSRSGSMSTGELFF.

This clonotype was detected a few times. This chain joins TRBV12-3 or TRBV12-4 and TRBJ2-7, with a weak D call TRBD2 (5 bases). Trimming removed 5 bases at V and 6 bases at J, with 14 bases between. The CDR3 consists of 13 residues. The CDR3, as DNA: TGTGCCAGCAGTCAGCTAGCCTCCGCCGAGCAGTACTTC. This sequence encodes CASSQLASAEQYF.

V usage is TRBV18 and J usage is TRBJ2-3, with 12 bases lining up with TRBD1. This CDR3 has 16 residues. The ends lost 4 bases at V and 4 bases at J; junction bases unmatched: 6. Germline CDR1 and CDR2: KGHSH and LQKENI. The CDR3 DNA reads as TGTGCCAGCTCACGAGGGGGACAGGGGGCCGCAGATACGCAGTATTTT. Translated, it gives CASSRGGQGAADTQYF.

The chain carries TRBV5-4 and TRBJ2-5; D is possibly TRBD2 (5 bases). Per germline, CDR1 SGHNT and CDR2 YYREEE (reference sequence). V shed 0 bases and J shed 3 bases, with 9 bases lying between them. The CDR3 has 14 residues. Here the CDR3 reads CASSLAQRKETQYF. DNA for the CDR3: TGTGCCAGCAGCTTGGCCCAGCGGAAAGAGACCCAGTACTTC. The full variable domain, with the rest looked up from reference TRBV5-4 and TRBJ2-5, is ETGVTQSPTHLIKTRGQQVTLRCSSQSGHNTVSWYQQALGQGPQFIFQYYREEENGRGNFPPRFSGLQFPNYSSELNVNALELDDSALYLCASSLAQRKETQYFGPGTRLLVL.

This rearrangement joins TRBV7-3 to TRBJ1-1; TRBD1 might be the D (5 bases). Germline loops: CDR1 SGHTA, CDR2 FQGTGA. Trimming left V 2 bases short and J 3 bases short, with 10 bases between. The CDR3 has 14 residues. Written as DNA, the CDR3 is TGTGCCAGCAGCTTACTGGGGCCTGACACTGAAGCTTTCTTT. Translation gives CASSLLGPDTEAFF. Full variable domain (outside the CDR3, taken from reference TRBV7-3 and TRBJ1-1): GAGVSQTPSNKVTEKGKYVELRCDPISGHTALYWYRQSLGQGPEFLIYFQGTGAADDSGLPNDRFFAVRPEGSVSTLKIQRTERGDSAVYLCASSLLGPDTEAFFGQGTRLTVV.

This sequence joins TRBV5-5 and TRBJ1-1; D is possibly TRBD1 (5 bases). Germline CDR1 reads SGHKS; CDR2 reads YYEKEE (reference sequence). The CDR3 runs to 15 residues. Trimming left V 0 bases short and J 6 bases short, with 15 bases between. CDR3 residues: CASSLGRQNHSEAFF. CDR3 DNA sequence: TGTGCCAGCAGCTTGGGGCGACAGAACCACTCTGAAGCTTTCTTT.

A few counts support this clonotype. This chain joins TRBV11-2 and TRBJ2-7, with 7 bases that match TRBD2. The CDR3 contains 16 residues. J lost 0 bases, V lost 6 bases, and 11 bases had no gene match. Germline loops: CDR1 SGHAT, CDR2 FQNNGV. The CDR3 here is CASRPLWLAVSYEQYF. CDR3 nucleotides: TGTGCCAGCAGACCCCTTTGGCTAGCGGTCTCCTACGAGCAGTACTTC.

This clonotype was seen more than once but under ten times. The genes are TRBV7-9 and TRBJ2-1, with D possibly TRBD2 on 6 matching bases. V lost 6 bases, J lost 2 bases, and 14 bases lay in between. The germline V gene has CDR1 SEHNR and CDR2 FQNEAQ (reference sequence). This CDR3 has 15 amino acids. The CDR3 region is CASRSPGEAYNEQFF. In DNA form, the CDR3 reads TGTGCCAGCAGATCGCCGGGAGAGGCCTACAATGAGCAGTTCTTC.

The J gene is TRBJ2-3, the V gene TRBV18, with D perhaps TRBD1 or TRBD2 (5 bases each). Germline V CDR1 and CDR2: KGHSH, LQKENI. The CDR3 loop spans 14 amino acids. V was clipped by 4 bases and J by 3 bases, with 11 bases between them. CDR3 nucleotides: TGTGCCAGCTCACGGGGACGAGAGACAGATACGCAGTATTTT. Protein: CASSRGRETDTQYF.

This chain links TRBV2 with TRBJ2-1, with D uncertain. CDR1 is SNHLY and CDR2 is FYNNEI in the germline V gene. The V end lost 6 bases, the J end lost 1 base, and 10 bases lay between the germline ends. The CDR3 consists of 14 residues. CDR3 DNA sequence: TGTGCCAGCAGGTCTGGGCTGTCCTACAATGAGCAGTTCTTC. This sequence encodes CASRSGLSYNEQFF.

The chain has TRBV19 and TRBJ1-2, with 8 bases aligning to TRBD1. With V trimmed by 9 bases and J by 8 bases, 8 bases remained unmatched. This CDR3 has 12 amino acids. Germline loops: CDR1 LNHDA, CDR2 SQIVND (reference sequence). The CDR3 coding sequence is TGTGCCAGCAGCGGCAGGGGGCCGGGCTACACCTTC. Amino acid sequence: CASSGRGPGYTF.

This clonotype was picked up a small number of times. The chain joins TRBV12-3 or TRBV12-4 to TRBJ1-1, with TRBD1 as a possible D gene (5 bases). V was pared by 5 bases and J by 4 bases, with 14 bases between. The length of the CDR3 is 14 residues. The DNA for the CDR3 is TGTGCCAGCAGTCCCCAGGGACGTAGCACTGAAGCTTTCTTT. The encoded protein is CASSPQGRSTEAFF.

There are a few counts of this clonotype. The chain is built from TRBV5-1 and TRBJ1-5; TRBD1 aligns across 8 bases. This CDR3 is built from 15 residues. The ends lost 2 bases at V and 6 bases at J; junction bases unmatched: 7. CDR1 and CDR2 from the germline V gene are SGHRS and YFSETQ. The CDR3 protein is CASSLSGGGGQPQHF. The DNA of the CDR3 is TGCGCCAGCAGCTTATCAGGGGGCGGTGGTCAGCCCCAGCATTTT.

Many counts were recorded for this clonotype. This chain uses TRBV18 with TRBJ2-7; TRBD2 aligns across 10 bases. CDR1 KGHSH and CDR2 LQKENI come from the germline V gene. This CDR3 has 15 amino acids. Trimming removed 4 bases from V and 6 bases from J; junction bases left unmatched: 9. Here the CDR3 DNA reads TGTGCCAGCTCACAGAGAGCGGGAGGGCCTGCCGAGCAGTACTTC. Translated, it gives CASSQRAGGPAEQYF.

This clonotype was counted ten times or more. The V gene is TRBV12-3 or TRBV12-4, the J gene TRBJ2-7; TRBD1 is a possible D gene (6 bases). The CDR3 runs to 15 residues. The V and J ends lost 5 bases and 2 bases respectively, with 16 bases between them. The DNA for the CDR3 is TGTGCCAGCAGTGCCGCCAGGGGAGACGCCTACGAGCAGTACTTC. It translates to CASSAARGDAYEQYF.

This clonotype was picked up a small number of times. V usage is TRBV4-2 and J usage is TRBJ1-1; D unresolved. Germline V gene data show CDR1 as LGHNA and CDR2 as YNFKEQ. Trimming removed 3 bases from V and 4 bases from J, with 12 bases in between. CDR3 length: 14 amino acids. In DNA, the CDR3 is TGTGCCAGCAGCCACAGCCGGGAGCCCACTGAAGCTTTCTTT. Translating it yields CASSHSREPTEAFF.

This clonotype was seen ten or more times. The V and J genes are TRBV20-1 and TRBJ2-7; no clear D gene. Trimming took 6 bases from V and 6 from J, leaving 15 bases between them. The CDR3 has 12 amino acids. Germline assignment: CDR1 DFQATT and CDR2 SNEGSKA (reference sequence). The DNA for the CDR3 is TGCAGTGCCGGTACCTCCGGCTCCGAGCAGTACTTC. Its protein product is CSAGTSGSEQYF.

The genes are TRBV10-2 and TRBJ2-7; tentatively, D is TRBD1 or TRBD2 (5 bases each). V was trimmed by 10 bases and J by 2 bases, leaving 15 bases between them. CDR1 and CDR2 from the germline V gene are WSHSY and SAAADI. This CDR3 has 13 amino acids. CDR3 DNA sequence: TGCGCCACCAGAGGGACCGCTACCTACGAGCAGTACTTC. This gives the protein CATRGTATYEQYF.

Only a few counts were recorded for this clonotype. The chain links TRBV6-1 to TRBJ1-5; D unclear. Between the trimmed V and J ends, which lost 0 bases and 4 bases, there was a span of 7 bases. Looked up from germline, CDR1 is MNHNS and CDR2 is SASEGT. The CDR3 runs 14 residues. CDR3 sequence: CASSEALNNQPQHF. The CDR3 DNA reads as TGTGCCAGCAGTGAAGCCCTGAATAATCAGCCCCAGCATTTT.

The chain couples TRBV10-2 to TRBJ2-6; 8 nucleotides line up with TRBD1. V gave up 6 bases and J gave up 4 bases; unmatched junction bases: 14. This CDR3 comprises 18 residues. From germline, CDR1 is WSHSY and CDR2 SAAADI. The CDR3 coding sequence is TGCGCCAGCAGAGATCGGACAGGGCGATTTTCGGGGGCCAACGTCCTGACTTTC. It is translated as CASRDRTGRFSGANVLTF.